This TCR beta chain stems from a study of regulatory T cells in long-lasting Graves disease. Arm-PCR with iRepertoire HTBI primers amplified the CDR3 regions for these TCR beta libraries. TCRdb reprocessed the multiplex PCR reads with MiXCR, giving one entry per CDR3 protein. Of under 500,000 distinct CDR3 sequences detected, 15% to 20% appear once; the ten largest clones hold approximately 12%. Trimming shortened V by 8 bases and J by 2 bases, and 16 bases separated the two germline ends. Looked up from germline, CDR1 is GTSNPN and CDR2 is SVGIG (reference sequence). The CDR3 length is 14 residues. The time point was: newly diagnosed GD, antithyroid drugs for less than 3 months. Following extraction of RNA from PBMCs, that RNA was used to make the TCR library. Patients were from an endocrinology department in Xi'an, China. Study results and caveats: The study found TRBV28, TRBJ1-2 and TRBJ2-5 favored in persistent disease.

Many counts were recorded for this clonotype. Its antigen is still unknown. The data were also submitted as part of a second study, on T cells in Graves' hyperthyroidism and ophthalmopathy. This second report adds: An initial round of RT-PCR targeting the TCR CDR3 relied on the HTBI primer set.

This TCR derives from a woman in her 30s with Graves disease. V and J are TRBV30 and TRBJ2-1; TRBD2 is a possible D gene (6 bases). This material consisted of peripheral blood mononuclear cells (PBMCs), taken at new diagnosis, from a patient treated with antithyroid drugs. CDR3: CARTSSEAYNEQFF. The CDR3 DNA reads TGTGCCAGGACTTCTAGCGAGGCCTACAATGAGCAGTTCTTC.